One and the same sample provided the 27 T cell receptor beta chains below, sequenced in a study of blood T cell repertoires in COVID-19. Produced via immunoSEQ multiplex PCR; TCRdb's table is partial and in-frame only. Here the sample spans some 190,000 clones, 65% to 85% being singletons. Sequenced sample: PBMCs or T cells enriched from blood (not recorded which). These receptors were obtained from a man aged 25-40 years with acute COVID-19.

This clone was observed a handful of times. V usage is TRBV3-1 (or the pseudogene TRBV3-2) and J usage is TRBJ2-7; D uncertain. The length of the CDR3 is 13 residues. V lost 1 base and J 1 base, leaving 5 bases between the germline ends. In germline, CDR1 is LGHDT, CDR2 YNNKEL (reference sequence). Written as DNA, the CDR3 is TGTGCCAGCAGCCAAGGCCAGTCCTACGAGCAGTACTTC. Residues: CASSQGQSYEQYF.

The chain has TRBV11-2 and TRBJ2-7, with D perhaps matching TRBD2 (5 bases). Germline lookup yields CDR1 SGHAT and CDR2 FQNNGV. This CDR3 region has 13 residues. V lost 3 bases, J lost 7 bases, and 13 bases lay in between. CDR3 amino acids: CASSFGGRGEQYF. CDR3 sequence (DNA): TGTGCCAGCAGCTTCGGCGGACGGGGAGAGCAGTACTTC.

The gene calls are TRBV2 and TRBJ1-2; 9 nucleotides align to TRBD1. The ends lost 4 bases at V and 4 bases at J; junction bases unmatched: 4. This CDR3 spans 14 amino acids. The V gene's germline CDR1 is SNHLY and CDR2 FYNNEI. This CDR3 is CASSGGQGGYGYTF. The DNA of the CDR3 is TGTGCCAGCAGTGGGGGACAGGGAGGCTATGGCTACACCTTC.

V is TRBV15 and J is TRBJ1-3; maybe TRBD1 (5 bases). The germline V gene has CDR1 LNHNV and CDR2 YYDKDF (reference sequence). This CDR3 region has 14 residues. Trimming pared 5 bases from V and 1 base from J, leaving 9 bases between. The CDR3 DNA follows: TGTGCCACCAGCCCCGGGGGTTCTGGAAACACCATATATTTT. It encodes CATSPGGSGNTIYF.

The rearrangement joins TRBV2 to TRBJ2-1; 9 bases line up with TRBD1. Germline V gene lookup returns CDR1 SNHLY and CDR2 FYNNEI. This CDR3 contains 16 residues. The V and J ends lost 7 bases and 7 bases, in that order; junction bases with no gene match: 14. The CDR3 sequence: CASKGGVGQGRNEQFF. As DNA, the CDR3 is TGTGCCAGCAAGGGAGGTGTCGGACAGGGGCGTAATGAGCAGTTCTTC.

The CDR3 loop reads CASRLWGGSYNEQFF. The CDR3, as DNA: TGTGCCAGCCGGCTTTGGGGGGGATCCTACAATGAGCAGTTCTTC. The rearrangement joins TRBV5-4 to TRBJ2-1; 7 bases match TRBD2. CDR1 SGHNT and CDR2 YYREEE come from the germline V gene (reference sequence). The CDR3 runs to 15 residues. J lost 1 base, V lost 7 bases, and 8 bases had no gene match.

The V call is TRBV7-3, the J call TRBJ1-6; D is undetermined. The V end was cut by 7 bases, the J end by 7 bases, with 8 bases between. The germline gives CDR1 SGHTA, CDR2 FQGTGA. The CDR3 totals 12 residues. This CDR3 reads CASTSLNSPLHF. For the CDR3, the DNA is TGTGCCAGCACCTCTTTAAATTCACCCCTCCACTTT.

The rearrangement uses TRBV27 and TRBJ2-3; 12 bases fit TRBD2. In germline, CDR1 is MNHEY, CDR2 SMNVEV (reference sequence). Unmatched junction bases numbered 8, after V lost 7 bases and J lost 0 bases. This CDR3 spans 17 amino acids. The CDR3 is CASTRTSGVSSTDTQYF. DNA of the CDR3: TGTGCCAGCACAAGGACTAGCGGGGTATCTAGCACAGATACGCAGTATTTT.

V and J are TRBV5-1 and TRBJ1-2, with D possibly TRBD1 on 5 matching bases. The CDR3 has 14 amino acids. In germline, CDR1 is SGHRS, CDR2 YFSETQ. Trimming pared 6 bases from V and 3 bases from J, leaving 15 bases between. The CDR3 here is CASTSGGKDYGYTF. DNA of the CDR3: TGCGCCAGCACCTCCGGGGGAAAGGACTATGGCTACACCTTC.

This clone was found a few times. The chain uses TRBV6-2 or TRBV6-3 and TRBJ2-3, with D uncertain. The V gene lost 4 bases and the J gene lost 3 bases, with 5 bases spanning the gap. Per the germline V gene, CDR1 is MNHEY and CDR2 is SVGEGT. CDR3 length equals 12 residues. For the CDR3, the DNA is TGTGCCAGCAGTTCCCTTACAGATACGCAGTATTTT. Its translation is CASSSLTDTQYF.

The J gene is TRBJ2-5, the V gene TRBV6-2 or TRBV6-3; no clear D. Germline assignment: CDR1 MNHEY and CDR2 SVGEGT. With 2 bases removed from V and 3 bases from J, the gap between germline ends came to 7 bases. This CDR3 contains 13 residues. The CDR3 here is CASSYENEETQYF. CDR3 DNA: TGTGCCAGCAGTTACGAGAACGAAGAGACCCAGTACTTC.

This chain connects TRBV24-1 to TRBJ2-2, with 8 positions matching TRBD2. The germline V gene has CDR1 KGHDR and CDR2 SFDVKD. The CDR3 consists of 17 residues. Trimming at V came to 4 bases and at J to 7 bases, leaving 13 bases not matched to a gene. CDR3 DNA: TGTGCCACCAGTGACCGGGGGGGCCTGTTCTTCGGCGGGGAGCTGTTTTTT. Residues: CATSDRGGLFFGGELFF.

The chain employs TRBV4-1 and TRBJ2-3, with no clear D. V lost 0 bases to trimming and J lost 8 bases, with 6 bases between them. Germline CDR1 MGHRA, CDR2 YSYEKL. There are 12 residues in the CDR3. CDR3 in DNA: TGCGCCAGCAGCCAAGAAGGCGGTACGCAGTATTTT. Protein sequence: CASSQEGGTQYF.

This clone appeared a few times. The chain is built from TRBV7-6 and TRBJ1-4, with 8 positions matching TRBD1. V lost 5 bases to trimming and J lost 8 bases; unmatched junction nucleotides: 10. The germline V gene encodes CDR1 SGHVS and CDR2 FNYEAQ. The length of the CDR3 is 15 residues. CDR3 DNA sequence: TGTGCCAGCAGCCTTTGGACAGGGTCGGGCGAAAAACTGTTTTTT. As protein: CASSLWTGSGEKLFF.

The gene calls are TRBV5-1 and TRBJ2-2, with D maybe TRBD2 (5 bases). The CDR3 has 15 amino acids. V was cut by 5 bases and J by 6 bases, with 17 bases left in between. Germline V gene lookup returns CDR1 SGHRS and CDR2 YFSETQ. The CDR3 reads CASRRRQMDSGELFF. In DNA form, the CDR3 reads TGCGCCAGCAGGAGAAGGCAGATGGACTCCGGGGAGCTGTTTTTT.

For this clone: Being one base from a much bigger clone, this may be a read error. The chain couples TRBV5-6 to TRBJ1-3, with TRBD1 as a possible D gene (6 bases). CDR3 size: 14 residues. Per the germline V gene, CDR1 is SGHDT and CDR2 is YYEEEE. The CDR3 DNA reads TGTACCAGCAGCTTGGGTACAGGGATGAACACCATATATTTT. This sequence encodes CTSSLGTGMNTIYF.

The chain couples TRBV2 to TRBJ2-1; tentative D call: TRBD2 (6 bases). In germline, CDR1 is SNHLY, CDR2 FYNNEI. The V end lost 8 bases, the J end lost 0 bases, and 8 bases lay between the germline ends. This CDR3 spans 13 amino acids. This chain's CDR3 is CASGGSSYNEQFF. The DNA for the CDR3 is TGTGCCAGCGGGGGGAGCTCCTACAATGAGCAGTTCTTC.

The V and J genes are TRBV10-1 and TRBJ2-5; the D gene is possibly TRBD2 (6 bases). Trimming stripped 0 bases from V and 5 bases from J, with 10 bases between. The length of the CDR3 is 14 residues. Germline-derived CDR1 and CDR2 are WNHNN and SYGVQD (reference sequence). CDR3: CASSESSGRETQYF. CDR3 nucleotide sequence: TGCGCCAGCAGTGAGTCTTCGGGGAGGGAGACCCAGTACTTC.

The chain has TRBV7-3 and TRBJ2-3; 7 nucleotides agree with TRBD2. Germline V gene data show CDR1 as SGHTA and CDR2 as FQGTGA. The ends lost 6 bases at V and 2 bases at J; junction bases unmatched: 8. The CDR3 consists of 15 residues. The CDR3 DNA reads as TGTGCCAGCAGTCCTAGCGGATTATACACAGATACGCAGTATTTT. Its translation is CASSPSGLYTDTQYF.

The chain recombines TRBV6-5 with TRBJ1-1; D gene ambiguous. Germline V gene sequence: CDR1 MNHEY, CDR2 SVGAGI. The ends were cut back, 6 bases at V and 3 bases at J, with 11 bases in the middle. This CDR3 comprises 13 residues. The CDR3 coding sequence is TGTGCCAGCAGGCGTACAGAGTACACTGAAGCTTTCTTT. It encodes CASRRTEYTEAFF.

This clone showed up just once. CDR3 in amino acids: CASYGQDTDTQYF. CDR3 DNA: TGTGCCAGCTACGGACAGGACACAGATACGCAGTATTTT. This rearrangement joins TRBV18 to TRBJ2-3, with 7 bases lining up with TRBD1. Trimming took 7 bases from V and 2 from J; bases not matched to a gene: 3. CDR3 length equals 13 residues. In germline, CDR1 is KGHSH, CDR2 LQKENI.

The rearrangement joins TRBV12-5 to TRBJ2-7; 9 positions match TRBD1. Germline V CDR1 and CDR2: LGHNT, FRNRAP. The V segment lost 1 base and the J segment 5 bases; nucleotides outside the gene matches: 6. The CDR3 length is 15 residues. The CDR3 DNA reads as TGTGCTAGTGGTTTGGGGACAGGGGCTACCCACGAGCAGTACTTC. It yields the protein CASGLGTGATHEQYF.

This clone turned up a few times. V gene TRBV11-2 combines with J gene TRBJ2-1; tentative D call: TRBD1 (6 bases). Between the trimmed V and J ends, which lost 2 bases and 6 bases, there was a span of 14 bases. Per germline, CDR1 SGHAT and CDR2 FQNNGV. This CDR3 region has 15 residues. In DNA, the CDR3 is TGTGCCAGCAGCTTAAACAGGGTAGGAGGCAATGAGCAGTTCTTC. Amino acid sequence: CASSLNRVGGNEQFF.

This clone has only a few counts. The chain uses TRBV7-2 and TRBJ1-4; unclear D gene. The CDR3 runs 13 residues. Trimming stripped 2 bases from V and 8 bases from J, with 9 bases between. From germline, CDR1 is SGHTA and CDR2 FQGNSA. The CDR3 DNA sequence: TGTGCCAGCAGCTTAAGGCGGGGAGAAAAACTGTTTTTT. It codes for CASSLRRGEKLFF.

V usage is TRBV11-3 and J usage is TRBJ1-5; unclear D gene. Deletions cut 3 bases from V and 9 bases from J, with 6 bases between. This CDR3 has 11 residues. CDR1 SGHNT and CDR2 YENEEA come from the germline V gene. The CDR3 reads CASSFHPPQHF. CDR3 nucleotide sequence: TGTGCCAGCAGCTTCCATCCGCCCCAGCATTTT.

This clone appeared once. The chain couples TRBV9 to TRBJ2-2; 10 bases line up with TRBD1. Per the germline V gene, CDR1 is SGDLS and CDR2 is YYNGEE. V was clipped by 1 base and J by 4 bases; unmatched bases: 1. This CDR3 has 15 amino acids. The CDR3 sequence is CASSVRDRGTGELFF. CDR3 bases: TGTGCCAGCAGCGTACGGGACAGGGGCACCGGGGAGCTGTTTTTT.

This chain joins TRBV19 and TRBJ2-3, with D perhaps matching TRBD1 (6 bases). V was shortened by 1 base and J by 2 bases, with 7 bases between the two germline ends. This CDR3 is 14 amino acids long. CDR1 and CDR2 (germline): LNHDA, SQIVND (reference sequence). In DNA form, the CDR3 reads TGTGCCAGTAGTATAGGACAGGCCACAGATACGCAGTATTTT. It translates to CASSIGQATDTQYF.